This TCR beta chain was recorded in a study of cytomegalovirus exposure and HLA in healthy donors. Broader study findings: Listed as cytomegalovirus-associated were 164 TCR beta chains. Prior analysis indicated that the majority of TCR beta V segments exhibited productivity approximately 90% or approximately 30% of the time. Among the CMV-associated chains, three were confirmed in vitro as specific for CMV antigens.

The PCR contained 60 Vbeta and 13 Jbeta primers. Libraries were prepared by immunoSEQ multiplex PCR; TCRdb keeps only in-frame clonotypes and omits some of them. The sample's table shows some 30,000 clones. Concerning this clone: The antigen remains undetermined.

Germline V gives CDR1 LNHDA, CDR2 SQIVND (reference sequence). This CDR3 region has 14 residues. V dropped 9 bases and J dropped 5 bases, with 16 bases sitting between them. The chain has TRBV19 and TRBJ2-2; D is perhaps TRBD1 (7 bases). The sequenced sample was PBMCs. The TCR comes from a woman aged 40 to 49 in good health and CMV-seropositive. CDR3 protein: CASRRQGGTGELFF. The CDR3 coding sequence is TGTGCCAGCCGGCGACAGGGAGGAACCGGGGAGCTGTTTTTT. The full variable domain, completed using reference TRBV19 and TRBJ2-2, is DGGITQSPKYLFRKEGQNVTLSCEQNLNHDAMYWYRQDPGQGLRLIYYSQIVNDFQKGDIAEGYSVSREKKESFPLTVTSAQKNPTAFYLCASRRQGGTGELFFGEGSRLTVL.